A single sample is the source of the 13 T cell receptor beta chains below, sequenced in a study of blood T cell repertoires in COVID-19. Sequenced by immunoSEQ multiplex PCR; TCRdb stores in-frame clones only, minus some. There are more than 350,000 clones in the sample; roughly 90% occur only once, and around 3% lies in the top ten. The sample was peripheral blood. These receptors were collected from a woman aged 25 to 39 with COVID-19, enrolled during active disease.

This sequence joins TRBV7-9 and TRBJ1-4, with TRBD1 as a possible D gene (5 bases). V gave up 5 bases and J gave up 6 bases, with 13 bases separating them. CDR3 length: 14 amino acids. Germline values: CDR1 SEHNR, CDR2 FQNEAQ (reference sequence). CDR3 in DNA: TGTGCCAGCAGCGAACCCTCGGGGGATGAAAAACTGTTTTTT. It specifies CASSEPSGDEKLFF.

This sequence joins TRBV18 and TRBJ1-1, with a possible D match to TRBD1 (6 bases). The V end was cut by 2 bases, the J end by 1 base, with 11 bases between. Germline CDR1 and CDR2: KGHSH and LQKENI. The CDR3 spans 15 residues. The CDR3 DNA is TGTGCCAGCTCACCAACGGGGACACCGAACACTGAAGCTTTCTTT. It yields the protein CASSPTGTPNTEAFF.

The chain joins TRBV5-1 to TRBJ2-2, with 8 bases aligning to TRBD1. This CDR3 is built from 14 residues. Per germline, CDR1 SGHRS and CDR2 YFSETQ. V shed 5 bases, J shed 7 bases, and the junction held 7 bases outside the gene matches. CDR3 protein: CASSVGQGHGELFF. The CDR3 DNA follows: TGCGCCAGCAGTGTCGGACAGGGCCACGGGGAGCTGTTTTTT.

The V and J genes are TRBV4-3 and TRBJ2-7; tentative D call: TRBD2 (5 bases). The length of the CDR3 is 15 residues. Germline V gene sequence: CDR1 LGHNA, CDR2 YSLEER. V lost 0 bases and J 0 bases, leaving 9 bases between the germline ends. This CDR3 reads CASSQERDNSYEQYF. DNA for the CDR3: TGCGCCAGCAGCCAAGAACGGGATAACTCCTACGAGCAGTACTTC.

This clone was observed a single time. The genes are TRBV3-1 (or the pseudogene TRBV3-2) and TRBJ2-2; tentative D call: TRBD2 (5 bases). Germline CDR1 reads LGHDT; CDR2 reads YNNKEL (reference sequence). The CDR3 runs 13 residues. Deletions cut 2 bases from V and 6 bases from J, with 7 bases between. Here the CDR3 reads CASSQHSAGELFF. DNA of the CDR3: TGTGCCAGCAGCCAACATAGCGCCGGGGAGCTGTTTTTT.

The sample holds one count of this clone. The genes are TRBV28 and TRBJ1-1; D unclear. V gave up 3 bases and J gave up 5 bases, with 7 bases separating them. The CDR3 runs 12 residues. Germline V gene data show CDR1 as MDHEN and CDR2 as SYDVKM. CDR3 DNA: TGTGCCAGCAGTTTGTTCGGGACTGAAGCTTTCTTT. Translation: CASSLFGTEAFF.

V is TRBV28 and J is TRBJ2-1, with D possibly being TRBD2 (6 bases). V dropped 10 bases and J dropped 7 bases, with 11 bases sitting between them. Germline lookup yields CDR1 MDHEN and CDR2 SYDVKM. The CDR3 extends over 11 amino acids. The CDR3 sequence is CAIHGGNEQFF. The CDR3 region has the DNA TGTGCCATCCACGGGGGTAATGAGCAGTTCTTC.

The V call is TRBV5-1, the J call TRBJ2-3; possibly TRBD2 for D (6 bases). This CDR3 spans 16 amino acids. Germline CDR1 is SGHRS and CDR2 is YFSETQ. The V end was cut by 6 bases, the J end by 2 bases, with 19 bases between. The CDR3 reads CASTPGSGTYTDTQYF. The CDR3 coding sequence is TGCGCCAGCACCCCGGGTAGCGGAACCTACACAGATACGCAGTATTTT.

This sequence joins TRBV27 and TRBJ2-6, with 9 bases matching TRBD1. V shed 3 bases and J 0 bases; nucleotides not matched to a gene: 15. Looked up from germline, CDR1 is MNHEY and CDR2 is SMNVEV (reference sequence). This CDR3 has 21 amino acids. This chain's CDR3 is CASSFGAYIGQGYSGANVLTF. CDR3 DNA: TGTGCCAGCAGTTTTGGGGCCTACATAGGACAGGGGTACTCTGGGGCCAACGTCCTGACTTTC.

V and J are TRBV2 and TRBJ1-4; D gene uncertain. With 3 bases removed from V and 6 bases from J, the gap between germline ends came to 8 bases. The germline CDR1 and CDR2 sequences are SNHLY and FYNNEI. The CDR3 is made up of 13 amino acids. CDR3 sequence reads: CASSDSLDEKLFF. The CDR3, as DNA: TGTGCCAGCAGTGACTCCCTAGATGAAAAACTGTTTTTT.

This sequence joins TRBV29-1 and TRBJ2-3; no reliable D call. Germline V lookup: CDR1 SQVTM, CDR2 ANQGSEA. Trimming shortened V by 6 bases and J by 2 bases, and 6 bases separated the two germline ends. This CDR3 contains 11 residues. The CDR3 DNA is TGCAGCGTGGCCTTCACAGATACGCAGTATTTT. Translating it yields CSVAFTDTQYF.

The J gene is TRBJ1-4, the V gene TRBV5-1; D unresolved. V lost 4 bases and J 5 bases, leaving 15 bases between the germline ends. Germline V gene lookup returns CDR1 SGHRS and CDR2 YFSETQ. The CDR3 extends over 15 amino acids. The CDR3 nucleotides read TGCGCCAGCAGCCCCGAGGGCATTTTCAATGAAAAACTGTTTTTT. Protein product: CASSPEGIFNEKLFF.

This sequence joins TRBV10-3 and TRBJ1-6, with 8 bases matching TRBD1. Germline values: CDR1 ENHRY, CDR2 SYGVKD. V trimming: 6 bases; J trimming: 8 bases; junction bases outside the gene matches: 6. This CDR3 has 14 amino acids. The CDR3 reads CAISGQGRDSPLHF. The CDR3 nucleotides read TGTGCCATCAGCGGACAGGGAAGGGATTCACCCCTCCACTTT.